A selection of T cell receptor beta chains follows, all from one sample in a study of T cell responses to AZD1222 COVID-19 vaccine. Clones were read by immunoSEQ multiplex PCR, and TCRdb kept only the in-frame ones, dropping some. This table has some 150,000 clones, 80% to 95% appearing once. This specimen was peripheral blood, taken 28 days after the second AZD1222 dose. These receptors originate from an adult who received the AZD1222 COVID-19 vaccine. Each CDR3 is given with its conserved first and last residue.

TRBV9	CASSVVPGGTGNSPLHF
TRBV7-9	CASSLTGGIYYEQYF
TRBV6-1	CASSELRPPEGGYTF
TRBV10-3	CAMSSGSGSDTQYF
TRBV6-5	CASSYSLAGGNEQFF
TRBV18	CASSPYTSRGNYGYTF
TRBV5-1	CASSLNSGGRTGELFF
TRBV27	CASSLWPSGSLTDTQYF
TRBV3-1/TRBV3-2	CASSQDSPQSGAYEQYF
TRBV15	CATSHVGEGYEQYF
TRBV4-1	CASSQVVSGSSYNEQFF
TRBV9	CASSRFSGSASYEQYF
TRBV3-1/TRBV3-2	CASSQGHRDRVNSPLHF
TRBV19	CASSIARGKNTEAFF
TRBV14	CASSQGYQGYGHGITQYF
TRBV19	CASSMRYNEQFF
TRBV5-1	CASSPEGTSVNEQYF
TRBV11-2	CASSPNSRHNSYEQYF
TRBV5-1	CASSLSIDSNQPQHF
TRBV7-9	CASSRADRSNSPLHF
TRBV7-8	CASSPPSKGSNEQFF
TRBV19	CASAGAPNQPQHF
TRBV5-1	CASSLGFGSDAYEQYF
TRBV5-6	CASSRGLAGSYGYTF
TRBV28	CASEGQGDNSPLHF
TRBV24-1	CATSDDYRETQYF
TRBV18	CASSPPSGGRFGNQPQHF
TRBV5-3	CARSLKGQYF
TRBV7-9	CASSRDSLNYGYTF
TRBV27	CASSLLIGLQETQYF
TRBV5-5	CASSLDTDGYTF
TRBV10-3	CAIRDGTGSGNTIYF
TRBV11-2	CASRLGSGKRPAGETQYF